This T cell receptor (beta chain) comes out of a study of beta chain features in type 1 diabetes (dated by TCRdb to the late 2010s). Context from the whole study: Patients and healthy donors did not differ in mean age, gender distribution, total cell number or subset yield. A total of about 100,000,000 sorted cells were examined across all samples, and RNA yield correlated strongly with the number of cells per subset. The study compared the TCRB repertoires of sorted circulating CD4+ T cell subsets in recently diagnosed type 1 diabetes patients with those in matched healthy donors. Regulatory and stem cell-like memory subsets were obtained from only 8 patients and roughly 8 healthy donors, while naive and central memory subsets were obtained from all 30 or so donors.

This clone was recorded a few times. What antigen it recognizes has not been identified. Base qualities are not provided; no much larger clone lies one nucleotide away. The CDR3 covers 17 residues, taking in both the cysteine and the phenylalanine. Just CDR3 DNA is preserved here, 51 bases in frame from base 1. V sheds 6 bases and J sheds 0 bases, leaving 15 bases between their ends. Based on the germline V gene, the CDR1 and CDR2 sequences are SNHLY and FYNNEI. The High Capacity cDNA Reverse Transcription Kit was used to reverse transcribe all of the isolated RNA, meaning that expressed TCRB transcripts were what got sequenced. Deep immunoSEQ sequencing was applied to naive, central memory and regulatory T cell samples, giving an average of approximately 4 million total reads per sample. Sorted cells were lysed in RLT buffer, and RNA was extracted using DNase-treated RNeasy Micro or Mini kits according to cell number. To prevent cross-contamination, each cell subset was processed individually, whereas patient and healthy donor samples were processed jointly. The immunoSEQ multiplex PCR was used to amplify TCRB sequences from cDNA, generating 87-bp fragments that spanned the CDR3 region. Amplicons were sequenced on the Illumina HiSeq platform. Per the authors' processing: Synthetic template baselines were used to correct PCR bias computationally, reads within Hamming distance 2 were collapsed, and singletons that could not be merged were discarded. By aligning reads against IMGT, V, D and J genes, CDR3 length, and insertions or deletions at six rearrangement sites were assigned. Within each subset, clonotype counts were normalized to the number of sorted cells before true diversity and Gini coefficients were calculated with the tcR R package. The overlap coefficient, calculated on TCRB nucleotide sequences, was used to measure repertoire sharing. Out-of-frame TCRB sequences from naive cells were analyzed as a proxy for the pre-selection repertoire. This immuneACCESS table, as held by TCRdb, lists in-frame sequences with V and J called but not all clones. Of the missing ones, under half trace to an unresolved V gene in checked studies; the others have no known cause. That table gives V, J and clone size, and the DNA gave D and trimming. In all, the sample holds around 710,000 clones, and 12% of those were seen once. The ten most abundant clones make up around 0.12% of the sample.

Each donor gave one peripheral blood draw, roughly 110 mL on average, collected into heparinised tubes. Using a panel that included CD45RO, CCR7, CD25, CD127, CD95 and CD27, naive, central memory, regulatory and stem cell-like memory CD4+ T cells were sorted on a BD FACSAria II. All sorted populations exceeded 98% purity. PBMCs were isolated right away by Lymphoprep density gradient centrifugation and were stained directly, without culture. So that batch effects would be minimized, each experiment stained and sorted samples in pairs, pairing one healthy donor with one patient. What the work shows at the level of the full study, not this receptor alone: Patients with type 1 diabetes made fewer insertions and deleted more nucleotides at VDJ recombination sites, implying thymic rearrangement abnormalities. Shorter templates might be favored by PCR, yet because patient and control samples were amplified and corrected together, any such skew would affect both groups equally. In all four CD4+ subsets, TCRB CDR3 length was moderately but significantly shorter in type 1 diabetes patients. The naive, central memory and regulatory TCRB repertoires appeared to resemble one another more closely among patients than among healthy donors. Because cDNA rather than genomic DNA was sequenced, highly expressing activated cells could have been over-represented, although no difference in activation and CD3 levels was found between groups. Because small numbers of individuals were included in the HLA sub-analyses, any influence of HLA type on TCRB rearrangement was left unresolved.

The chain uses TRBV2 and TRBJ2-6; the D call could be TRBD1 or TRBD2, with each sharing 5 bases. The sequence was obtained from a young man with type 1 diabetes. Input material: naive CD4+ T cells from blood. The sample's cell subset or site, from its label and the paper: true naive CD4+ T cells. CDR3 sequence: CASSRGDDGSGANVLTF. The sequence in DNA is TGTGCCAGCAGCAGAGGGGACGATGGCTCTGGGGCCAACGTCCTGACTTTC.